This TCR beta chain comes out of a study of post-analysis software for immune sequencing data. Study-wide findings and caveats: Versus controls, multiple sclerosis patients showed significantly lower diversity (normalized Chao1). Roughly five TRBV segments appeared more often in patients than in controls, and TRBV5-6, TRBV5-1 and TRBV20-1 were among these.

Germline V gene data show CDR1 as SEHNR and CDR2 as FQNEAQ (reference sequence). This CDR3 is built from 12 residues. The V gene lost 5 bases and the J gene lost 6 bases, with 11 bases spanning the gap. Note on this clonotype: Its antigen is as yet unknown.

Every TCR beta cDNA library bore unique molecular identifiers. Each sample of about 0.9 to 11 million input T cells yielded 500,000 or so cDNA molecules, so each molecule approximated one T cell. One entry per CDR3 protein results from TCRdb running MiXCR on the PCR reads. Of roughly 580,000 distinct CDR3 sequences listed, about 44% are singletons. The clonotype was recovered from a girl between 10 and 17 years old with multiple sclerosis. Input material: blood. The chain combines TRBV7-9 with TRBJ2-7; the D is unclear. The CDR3 nucleotides are TGTGCCAGCAGCCGCGTACCGGCCGAGCAGTACTTC. This sequence encodes CASSRVPAEQYF.